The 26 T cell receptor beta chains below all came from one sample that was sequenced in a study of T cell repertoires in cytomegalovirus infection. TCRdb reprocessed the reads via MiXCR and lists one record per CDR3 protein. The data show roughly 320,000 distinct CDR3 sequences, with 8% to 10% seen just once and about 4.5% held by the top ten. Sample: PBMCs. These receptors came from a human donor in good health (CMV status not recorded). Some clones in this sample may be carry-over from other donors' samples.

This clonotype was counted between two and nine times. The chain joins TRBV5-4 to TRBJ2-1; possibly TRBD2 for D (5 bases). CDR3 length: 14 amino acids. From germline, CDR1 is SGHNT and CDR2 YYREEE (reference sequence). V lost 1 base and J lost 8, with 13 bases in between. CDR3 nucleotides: TGTGCCAGCAGCTTGCAAGGGAGTCATCATGAGCAGTTCTTC. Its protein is CASSLQGSHHEQFF.

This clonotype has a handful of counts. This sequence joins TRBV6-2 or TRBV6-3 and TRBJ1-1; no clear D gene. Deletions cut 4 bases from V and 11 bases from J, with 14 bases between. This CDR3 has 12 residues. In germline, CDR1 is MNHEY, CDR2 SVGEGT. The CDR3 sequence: CASSSMTGDAFF. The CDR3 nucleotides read TGTGCCAGCAGTTCCATGACCGGCGATGCTTTCTTT.

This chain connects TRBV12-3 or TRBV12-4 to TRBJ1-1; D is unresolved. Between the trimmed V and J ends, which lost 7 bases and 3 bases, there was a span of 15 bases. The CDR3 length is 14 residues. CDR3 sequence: CASTPQFGHTEAFF. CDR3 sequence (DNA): TGTGCCAGCACCCCTCAGTTTGGGCACACTGAAGCTTTCTTT.

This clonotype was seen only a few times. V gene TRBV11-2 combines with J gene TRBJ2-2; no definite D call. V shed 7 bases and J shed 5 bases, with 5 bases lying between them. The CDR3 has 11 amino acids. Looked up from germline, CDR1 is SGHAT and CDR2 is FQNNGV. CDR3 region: CASTTTGELFF. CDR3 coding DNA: TGTGCCAGCACCACAACCGGGGAGCTGTTTTTT.

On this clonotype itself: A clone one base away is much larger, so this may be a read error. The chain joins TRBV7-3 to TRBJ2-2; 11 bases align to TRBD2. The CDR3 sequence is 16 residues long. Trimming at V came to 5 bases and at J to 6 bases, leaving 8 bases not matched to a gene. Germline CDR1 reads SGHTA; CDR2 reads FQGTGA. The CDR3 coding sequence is TGTGCCAGCAGCCGACTACTAGCGGGGGTCTCCGGGGAGCTGTTTTTT. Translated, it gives CASSRLLAGVSGELFF.

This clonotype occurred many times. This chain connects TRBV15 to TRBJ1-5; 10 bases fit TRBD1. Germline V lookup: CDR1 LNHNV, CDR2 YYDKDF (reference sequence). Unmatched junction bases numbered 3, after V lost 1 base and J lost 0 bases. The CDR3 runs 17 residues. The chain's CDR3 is CATSRGQGANSNQPQHF. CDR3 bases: TGTGCCACCAGCAGAGGACAGGGGGCGAATAGCAATCAGCCCCAGCATTTT.

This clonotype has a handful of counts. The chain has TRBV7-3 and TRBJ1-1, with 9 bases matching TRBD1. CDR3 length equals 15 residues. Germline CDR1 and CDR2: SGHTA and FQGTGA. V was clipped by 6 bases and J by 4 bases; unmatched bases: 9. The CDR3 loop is CASSLGGQGGTEAFF. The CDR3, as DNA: TGTGCCAGCAGTTTAGGGGGACAGGGTGGCACTGAAGCTTTCTTT.

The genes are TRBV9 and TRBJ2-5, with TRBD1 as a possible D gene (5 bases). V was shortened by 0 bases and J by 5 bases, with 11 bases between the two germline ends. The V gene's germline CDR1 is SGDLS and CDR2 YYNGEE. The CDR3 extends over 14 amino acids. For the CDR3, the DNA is TGTGCCAGCAGCGTAGATAAGGGGTGGGAGACCCAGTACTTC. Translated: CASSVDKGWETQYF.

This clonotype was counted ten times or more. CDR3 sequence (DNA): TGCAGCGTGGAACTAGCGGGAGGGCCCCCCATTCAGTACTTC. Translated, it gives CSVELAGGPPIQYF. The chain carries TRBV29-1 and TRBJ2-4; 13 bases fit TRBD2. Germline V lookup: CDR1 SQVTM, CDR2 ANQGSEA. This CDR3 spans 14 amino acids. V gave up 6 bases and J gave up 9 bases; unmatched junction bases: 8.

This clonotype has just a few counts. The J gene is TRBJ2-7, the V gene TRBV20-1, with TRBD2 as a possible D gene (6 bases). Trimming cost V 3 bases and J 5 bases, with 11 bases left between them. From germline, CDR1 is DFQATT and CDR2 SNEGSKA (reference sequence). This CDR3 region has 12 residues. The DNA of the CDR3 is TGCAGTGCTAGCGGGAGCGTCAACGAGCAGTACTTC. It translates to CSASGSVNEQYF.

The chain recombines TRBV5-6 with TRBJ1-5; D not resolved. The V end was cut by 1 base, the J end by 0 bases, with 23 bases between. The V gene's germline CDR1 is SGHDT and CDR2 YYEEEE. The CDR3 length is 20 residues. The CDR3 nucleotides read TGTGCCAGCAGCTTGAGGGAGGAACGAGCGTTCCGTAATAGCAATCAGCCCCAGCATTTT. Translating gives CASSLREERAFRNSNQPQHF.

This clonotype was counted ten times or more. The CDR3 DNA is TGTGCCAGCAGTGGGGGGAGCTCATCGAGGGACATTCAGTACTTC. The encoded protein is CASSGGSSSRDIQYF. The genes are TRBV7-8 and TRBJ2-4; a possible D gene is TRBD2 (6 bases). Germline V gene sequence: CDR1 SGHVS, CDR2 FQNEAQ. Trimming cost V 6 bases and J 8 bases, with 20 bases left between them. CDR3 length: 15 residues.

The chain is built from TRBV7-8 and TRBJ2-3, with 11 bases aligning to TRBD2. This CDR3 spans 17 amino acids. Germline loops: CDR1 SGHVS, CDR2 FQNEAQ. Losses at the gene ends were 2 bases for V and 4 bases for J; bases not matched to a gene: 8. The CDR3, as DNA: TGTGCCAGCAGCTTATTTAGCGGGAGGGCTCTCGCAGATACGCAGTATTTT. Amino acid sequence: CASSLFSGRALADTQYF.

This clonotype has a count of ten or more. The CDR3 region has the DNA TGTGCCAGCTACCTGGGCGGGAATTCACCCCTCCACTTT. Translating gives CASYLGGNSPLHF. The chain uses TRBV7-3 and TRBJ1-6; no firm D call. This CDR3 is 13 amino acids long. Between the trimmed V and J ends, which lost 8 bases and 7 bases, there was a span of 12 bases. CDR1 and CDR2 from the germline V gene are SGHTA and FQGTGA.

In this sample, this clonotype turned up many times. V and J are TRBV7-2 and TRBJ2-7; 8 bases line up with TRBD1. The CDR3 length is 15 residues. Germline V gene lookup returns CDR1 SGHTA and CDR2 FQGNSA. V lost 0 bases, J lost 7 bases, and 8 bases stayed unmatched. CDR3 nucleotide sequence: TGTGCCAGCAGCTTAGCTTCAGGACAGGGTCGGGAGCAGTACTTC. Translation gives CASSLASGQGREQYF.

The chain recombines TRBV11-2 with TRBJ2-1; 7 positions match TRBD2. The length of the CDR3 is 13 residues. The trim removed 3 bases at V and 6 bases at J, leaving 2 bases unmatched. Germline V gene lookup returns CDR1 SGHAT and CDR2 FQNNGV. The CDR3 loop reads CASSLPGGNEQFF. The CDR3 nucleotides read TGTGCCAGCAGCTTGCCGGGGGGCAATGAGCAGTTCTTC.

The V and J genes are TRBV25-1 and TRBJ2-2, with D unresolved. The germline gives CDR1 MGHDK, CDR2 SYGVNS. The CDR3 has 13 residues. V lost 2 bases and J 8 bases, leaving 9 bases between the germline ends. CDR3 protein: CASSESYVGELFF. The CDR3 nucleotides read TGTGCCAGCAGTGAAAGTTACGTAGGGGAGCTGTTTTTT.

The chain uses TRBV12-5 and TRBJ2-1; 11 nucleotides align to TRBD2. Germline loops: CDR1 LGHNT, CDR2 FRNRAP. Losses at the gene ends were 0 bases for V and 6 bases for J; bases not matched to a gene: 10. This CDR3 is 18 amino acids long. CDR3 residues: CASGLVLTSGSLVNEQFF. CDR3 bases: TGTGCTAGTGGTTTGGTACTCACTAGCGGGAGTTTGGTCAATGAGCAGTTCTTC. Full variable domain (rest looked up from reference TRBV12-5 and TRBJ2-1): DARVTQTPRHKVTEMGQEVTMRCQPILGHNTVFWYRQTMMQGLELLAYFRNRAPLDDSGMPKDRFSAEMPDATLATLKIQPSEPRDSAVYFCASGLVLTSGSLVNEQFFGPGTRLTVL.

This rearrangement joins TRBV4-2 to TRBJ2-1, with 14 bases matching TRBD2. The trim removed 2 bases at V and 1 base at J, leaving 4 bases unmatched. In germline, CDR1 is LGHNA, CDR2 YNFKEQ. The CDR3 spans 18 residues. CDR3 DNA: TGTGCCAGCAGCCAAACGACTAGCGGGGGGGATTCCTACAATGAGCAGTTCTTC. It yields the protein CASSQTTSGGDSYNEQFF.

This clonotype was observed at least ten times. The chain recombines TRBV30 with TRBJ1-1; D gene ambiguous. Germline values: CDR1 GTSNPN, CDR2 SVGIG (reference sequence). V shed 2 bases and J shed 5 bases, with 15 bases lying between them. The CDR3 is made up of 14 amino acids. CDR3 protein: CAWSSPHPLTEAFF. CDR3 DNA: TGTGCCTGGAGTTCCCCCCACCCATTGACTGAAGCTTTCTTT.

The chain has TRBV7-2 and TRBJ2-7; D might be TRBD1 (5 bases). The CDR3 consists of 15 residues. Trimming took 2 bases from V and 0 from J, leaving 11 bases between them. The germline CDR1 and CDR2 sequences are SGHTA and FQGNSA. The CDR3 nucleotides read TGTGCCAGCAGCTTAACCCCAGGGCGCTCCTACGAGCAGTACTTC. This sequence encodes CASSLTPGRSYEQYF.

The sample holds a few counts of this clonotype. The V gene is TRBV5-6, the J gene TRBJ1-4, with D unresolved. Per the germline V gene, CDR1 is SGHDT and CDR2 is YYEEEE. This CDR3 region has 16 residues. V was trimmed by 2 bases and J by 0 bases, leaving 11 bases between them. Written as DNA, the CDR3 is TGTGCCAGCAGCTTTGGTCTCGCTGCAACTAATGAAAAACTGTTTTTT. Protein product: CASSFGLAATNEKLFF.

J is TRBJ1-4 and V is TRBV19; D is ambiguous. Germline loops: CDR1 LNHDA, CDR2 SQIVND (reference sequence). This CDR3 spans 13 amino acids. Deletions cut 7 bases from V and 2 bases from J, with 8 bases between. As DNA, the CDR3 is TGTGCCAGTACGCCAGATACTAATGAAAAACTGTTTTTT. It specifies CASTPDTNEKLFF.

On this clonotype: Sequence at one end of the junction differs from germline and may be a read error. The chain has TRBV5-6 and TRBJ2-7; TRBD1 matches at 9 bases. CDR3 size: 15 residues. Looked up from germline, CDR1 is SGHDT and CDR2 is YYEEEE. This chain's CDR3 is CASSGAGTGFYGQYF. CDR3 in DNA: TGTGCCAGCAGCGGGGCCGGGACAGGGTTCTACGGGCAGTACTTC.

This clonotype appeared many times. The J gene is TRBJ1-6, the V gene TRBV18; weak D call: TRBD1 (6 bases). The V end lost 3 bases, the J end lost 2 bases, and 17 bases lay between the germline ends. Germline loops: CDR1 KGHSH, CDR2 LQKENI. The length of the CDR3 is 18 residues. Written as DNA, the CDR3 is TGTGCCAGCTCACCCATTCCGACAGGTTCCACCTATAATTCACCCCTCCACTTT. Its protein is CASSPIPTGSTYNSPLHF. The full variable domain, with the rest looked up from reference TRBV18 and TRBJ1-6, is NAGVMQNPRHLVRRRGQEARLRCSPMKGHSHVYWYRQLPEEGLKFMVYLQKENIIDESGMPKERFSAEFPKEGPSILRIQQVVRGDSAAYFCASSPIPTGSTYNSPLHFGNGTRLTVT.

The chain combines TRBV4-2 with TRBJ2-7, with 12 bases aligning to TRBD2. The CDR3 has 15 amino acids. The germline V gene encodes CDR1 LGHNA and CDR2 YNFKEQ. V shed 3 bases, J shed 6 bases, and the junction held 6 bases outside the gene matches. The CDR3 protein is CASSQRLAGEREQYF. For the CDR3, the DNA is TGTGCCAGCAGCCAGAGACTAGCGGGAGAACGCGAGCAGTACTTC.